This T cell receptor beta chain was retrieved from a study of T-cell memory formation after mild COVID-19 (TCRdb year 2021). About the investigation overall: TCR sequence clusters from the two donors were largely donor specific. The cohort comprised two young, previously healthy adult volunteers, one female and one male. Longitudinal TCRalpha and TCRbeta repertoire sequencing tracked T-cell clones expanding and contracting after mild COVID-19 in two donors. What the authors observed across the whole study: Some responding clones were detected in pre-infection memory, suggesting pre-existing cross-reactive memory T cells joined the SARS-CoV-2 response. The study included only a couple of mild cases, and larger cohorts that include severe cases with pre-infection samples were judged to be necessary. Clones that contracted from day 15 to 85 showed balanced CD4/CD8 phenotypes, whereas a second wave of clones that expanded from day 15 to 37 leaned towards CD4+. Contracting CD4+ clones were located mainly in the CM and EM memory subsets, whereas CD8+ clones were found to be enriched in EMRA. SARS-CoV-2 specificity was not confirmed for the second-wave clones peaking on day 37.

In the germline V gene, CDR1 corresponds to SGHTA and CDR2 to FQGNSA. Counted from cysteine to phenylalanine, this CDR3 has 13 amino acids. The DNA shown is the 39-base CDR3, in frame from base 1. Trimming accounts for 5 bases at V and 7 bases at J, while the number of junction bases matched to no gene is 7. Concerning this clonotype: Its binding antigen is unknown. The sample holds no much larger clone one base away, and base qualities are not on file.

The instrument was an Illumina NovaSeq 6000. TCRalpha and TCRbeta cDNA libraries were built by 5'RACE with constant-segment primers, adding sample barcodes and unique molecular identifiers. Trizol reagent was used to extract RNA from every sample. The libraries were amplified in two PCR steps, and the second step added a second sample barcode and Illumina TruSeq adapters. The libraries were sequenced on an Illumina NovaSeq using 2 x 150 bp paired-end reads. In the paper's pipeline: Demultiplexing of reads and collapsing into UMI-guided consensus sequences were performed with migec v1.2.7. Using mixcr v2.1.11, UMI consensuses were aligned to TRA and TRB V and J templates and then assembled into clonotypes. A clonotype was counted as expanded or contracted only if both edgeR and NoisET called the change significant, with noise models trained on biological replicates. For edgeR calls, a false discovery rate-adjusted p below 0.01 and a log2 fold-change threshold of 1 were applied. As an exploratory analysis of dynamics, PCA with hierarchical clustering was applied to max-normalized trajectories of the 1000 most abundant clonotypes. Separately sequenced CD4+ and CD8+ repertoires were used to assign a CD4 or CD8 phenotype to each responding clone. Starting from the raw public reads, TCRdb applied fastp trimming at Q25, assembled clones with MiXCR and retained in-frame beta chains. Entries that share a CDR3 protein sequence are merged under the most common genes and DNA. Clone size and V and J calls follow TCRdb, not the original study. In all, the sample holds 300,000 to 350,000 distinct CDR3 sequences, and 13% to 15% of those were seen once. The ten largest account for over 20% of the sample.

Ficoll-Paque density gradient centrifugation was the method used to isolate PBMCs. In this chain, TRBV7-2 is recombined with TRBJ1-2; 7 bases in between match TRBD1. The sequenced sample was PBMCs or a T cell subset sorted from them (not recorded which). The TCR sequence derives from a man between 18 and 29 years old who had mild COVID-19 (a few samples of this study predate the infection). The sample titles of this study are shuffled in the database, so cell type and time point are left out; the donor was told from shared clones. This receptor has the CDR3 CASSRDRVVGYTF. The DNA reads TGTGCCAGCAGCAGAGACAGGGTTGTTGGCTACACCTTC.